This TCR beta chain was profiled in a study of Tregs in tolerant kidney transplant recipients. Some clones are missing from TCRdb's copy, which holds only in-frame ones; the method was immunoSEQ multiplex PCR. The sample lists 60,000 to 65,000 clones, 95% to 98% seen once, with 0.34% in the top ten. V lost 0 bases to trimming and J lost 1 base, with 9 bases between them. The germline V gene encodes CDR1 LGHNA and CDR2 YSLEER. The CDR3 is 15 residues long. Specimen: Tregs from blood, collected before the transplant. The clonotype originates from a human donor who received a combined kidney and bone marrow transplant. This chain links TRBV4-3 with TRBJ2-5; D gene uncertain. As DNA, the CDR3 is TGCGCCAGCAGCCAAGATCGAAACAGCCAAGAGACCCAGTACTTC. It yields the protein CASSQDRNSQETQYF.